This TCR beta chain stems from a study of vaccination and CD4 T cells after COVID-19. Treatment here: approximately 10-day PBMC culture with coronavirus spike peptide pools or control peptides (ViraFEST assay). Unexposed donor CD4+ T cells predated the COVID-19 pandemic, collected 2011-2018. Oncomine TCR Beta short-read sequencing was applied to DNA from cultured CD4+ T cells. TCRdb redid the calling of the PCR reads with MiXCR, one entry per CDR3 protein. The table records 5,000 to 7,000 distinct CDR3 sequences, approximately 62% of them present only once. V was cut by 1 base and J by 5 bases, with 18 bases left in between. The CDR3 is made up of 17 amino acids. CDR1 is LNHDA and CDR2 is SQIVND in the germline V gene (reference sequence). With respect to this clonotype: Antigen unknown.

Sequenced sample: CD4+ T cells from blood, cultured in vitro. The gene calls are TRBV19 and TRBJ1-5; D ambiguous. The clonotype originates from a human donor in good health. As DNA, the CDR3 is TGTGCCAGTAGTATAGGGGCACCGAGACGAAGACATCAGCCCCAGCATTTT. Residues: CASSIGAPRRRHQPQHF.